These 15 T cell receptor beta chains were all obtained from the same sample, sequenced in a study of cytomegalovirus exposure and HLA in healthy donors. This PCR relied on a set of 60 Vbeta primers and 13 Jbeta primers. Sequencing was performed with immunoSEQ multiplex PCR; in TCRdb, only in-frame clones are kept and a portion is missing. The profile shows about 94,000 clones, 70% to 85% of them singletons. What was sequenced was PBMCs. The receptors shown here come from a human donor in good health.

The V gene is TRBV7-6, the J gene TRBJ2-5; the D gene is possibly TRBD2 (5 bases). The germline V and J ends were trimmed by 1 base and 5 bases, with 17 bases remaining between them. The CDR3 sequence is 16 residues long. The germline V gene encodes CDR1 SGHVS and CDR2 FNYEAQ. The CDR3 DNA follows: TGTGCCAGCAGCTTAGTTGTGGCCGGGATTGGGGAGACCCAGTACTTC. Protein sequence: CASSLVVAGIGETQYF.

This chain joins TRBV7-6 and TRBJ2-2; 7 bases line up with TRBD2. V gave up 5 bases and J gave up 0 bases; unmatched junction bases: 9. CDR1 is SGHVS and CDR2 is FNYEAQ in the germline V gene. The CDR3 extends over 17 amino acids. The CDR3 DNA reads as TGTGCCAGCAGCCGGATTCTAAGCGGGGCGAACACCGGGGAGCTGTTTTTT. Amino acids: CASSRILSGANTGELFF.

This clone has just one count. The chain uses TRBV4-2 and TRBJ1-4, with D unresolved. This CDR3 spans 12 amino acids. With 4 bases removed from V and 5 bases from J, the gap between germline ends came to 5 bases. Germline V lookup: CDR1 LGHNA, CDR2 YNFKEQ. The CDR3 sequence is CASSLMNEKLFF. CDR3 nucleotide sequence: TGTGCCAGCAGCCTAATGAATGAAAAACTGTTTTTT.

V and J are TRBV7-6 and TRBJ2-1; D possibly corresponds to TRBD2 (6 bases). Germline-derived CDR1 and CDR2 are SGHVS and FNYEAQ. The CDR3 consists of 18 residues. Trimming removed 0 bases at V and 3 bases at J, with 18 bases between. CDR3 in DNA: TGTGCCAGCAGCTTAGCGGCGGGGAACAGACCCTTCTACAATGAGCAGTTCTTC. This codes for CASSLAAGNRPFYNEQFF.

The genes are TRBV6-5 and TRBJ2-7; 8 bases line up with TRBD2. Germline loops: CDR1 MNHEY, CDR2 SVGAGI. With V trimmed by 2 bases and J by 4 bases, 7 bases remained unmatched. CDR3 length: 15 amino acids. CDR3 protein: CASSYVAGGSYEQYF. The CDR3 bases are TGTGCCAGCAGTTACGTGGCGGGGGGATCTTACGAGCAGTACTTC.

The V gene is TRBV25-1, the J gene TRBJ1-5; D gene ambiguous. Per the germline V gene, CDR1 is MGHDK and CDR2 is SYGVNS. Deletions cut 2 bases from V and 2 bases from J, with 7 bases between. The CDR3 consists of 14 residues. The DNA for the CDR3 is TGTGCCAGCAGTGAACACGGTGGCAATCAGCCCCAGCATTTT. It specifies CASSEHGGNQPQHF.

The V and J genes are TRBV14 and TRBJ1-4; TRBD1 is a possible D gene (6 bases). The CDR3 totals 13 residues. Trimming took 4 bases from V and 4 from J, leaving 7 bases between them. Germline-derived CDR1 and CDR2 are SGHDN and FVKESK. This CDR3 reads CASSLRGNEKLFF. The CDR3 DNA reads TGTGCCAGCAGCCTCAGGGGTAATGAAAAACTGTTTTTT.

This sequence joins TRBV27 and TRBJ1-1; no reliable D call. CDR1 and CDR2 (germline): MNHEY, SMNVEV (reference sequence). The CDR3 contains 14 residues. Trimming cost V 10 bases and J 1 base, with 16 bases left between them. This CDR3 is CATPVDGGNTEAFF. CDR3 coding DNA: TGTGCCACGCCCGTCGACGGAGGGAACACTGAAGCTTTCTTT.

V usage is TRBV5-4 and J usage is TRBJ1-1; 7 bases align to TRBD1. Looked up from germline, CDR1 is SGHNT and CDR2 is YYREEE (reference sequence). The CDR3 contains 15 residues. V lost 4 bases and J lost 4; bases outside the gene matches: 10. The CDR3 nucleotides are TGTGCCAGCAGCCCGACAGGGCGGCAGCCCACTGAAGCTTTCTTT. It yields the protein CASSPTGRQPTEAFF.

V gene TRBV27 combines with J gene TRBJ2-7, with a tentative D call TRBD1 (6 bases). Germline CDR1 reads MNHEY; CDR2 reads SMNVEV (reference sequence). V lost 5 bases to trimming and J lost 3 bases, with 17 bases between them. The CDR3 spans 15 residues. The CDR3 nucleotides read TGTGCCAGCAGTAAGGACGGGACACAAGTCTACGAGCAGTACTTC. This codes for CASSKDGTQVYEQYF.

This chain joins TRBV4-1 and TRBJ2-1; tentatively, D is TRBD1 (6 bases). The V gene lost 2 bases and the J gene lost 1 base, with 9 bases spanning the gap. The V gene's germline CDR1 is MGHRA and CDR2 YSYEKL. The CDR3 has 15 residues. The CDR3 bases are TGCGCCAGCAGCCAACAGGGGTTATCCTACAATGAGCAGTTCTTC. This codes for CASSQQGLSYNEQFF.

The rearrangement joins TRBV6-5 to TRBJ1-3; D possibly corresponds to TRBD1 (5 bases). Looked up from germline, CDR1 is MNHEY and CDR2 is SVGAGI. Trimming cost V 2 bases and J 2 bases, with 10 bases left between them. This CDR3 spans 15 amino acids. This CDR3 reads CASSYRGHPGNTIYF. The CDR3 DNA follows: TGTGCCAGCAGTTACAGGGGCCACCCTGGAAACACCATATATTTT.

This clone has just one count. This chain uses TRBV6-1 with TRBJ2-7; 8 nucleotides align to TRBD1. The CDR3 is 14 amino acids. The germline V gene has CDR1 MNHNS and CDR2 SASEGT. The ends lost 7 bases at V and 5 bases at J; junction bases unmatched: 10. CDR3 in amino acids: CASTAMDRVDEQYF. Here the CDR3 DNA reads TGTGCCAGCACCGCCATGGACAGGGTGGACGAGCAGTACTTC.

The rearrangement links TRBV15 to TRBJ2-7; the match to TRBD2 covers 7 bases. The CDR3 is 16 residues long. Germline-derived CDR1 and CDR2 are LNHNV and YYDKDF (reference sequence). Unmatched junction bases numbered 6, after V lost 0 bases and J lost 1 base. CDR3: CATSREKGGQSYEQYF. CDR3 coding DNA: TGTGCCACCAGCAGAGAAAAGGGAGGGCAGTCCTACGAGCAGTACTTC.

The V call is TRBV15, the J call TRBJ2-2; 7 bases are shared with TRBD1. The germline V gene has CDR1 LNHNV and CDR2 YYDKDF (reference sequence). This CDR3 contains 15 residues. With V trimmed by 3 bases and J by 2 bases, 3 bases remained unmatched. Here the CDR3 reads CATSSLGGNTGELFF. In DNA form, the CDR3 reads TGTGCCACCAGCAGCCTAGGGGGCAACACCGGGGAGCTGTTTTTT.